These 12 T cell receptor beta chains came from one sample sequenced in a study of blood T cell repertoires in COVID-19. The data were produced by immunoSEQ multiplex PCR, yet TCRdb's version contains in-frame clones alone and is incomplete. The profile shows a few hundred thousand clones, about 86% of them singletons. Sequencing was carried out using PBMCs or T cells enriched from blood (not recorded which). Source of these receptors: a woman in her thirties or forties with acute COVID-19.

The rearrangement links TRBV1 to TRBJ2-3; the table's D gene call, TRBD2, was not cross checked with the DNA. TRBV1 is classified as a pseudogene. CDR3 length: 16 amino acids. CDR3 in amino acids: CTSSQDSSAGTDTQYF. The CDR3 DNA follows: TGCACCAGCAGCCAAGATTCGAGCGCGGGCACAGATACGCAGTATTTT.

This chain uses TRBV28 with TRBJ1-6; the match to TRBD1 covers 7 bases. The J segment lost 10 bases and the V segment lost 5 bases, leaving 11 bases of the junction unmatched. Germline CDR1 is MDHEN and CDR2 is SYDVKM. CDR3 length: 15 residues. CDR3 bases: TGTGCCAGCAGTCTTCCGGGACAGACGGAGTCACCCCTCCACTTT. Translation gives CASSLPGQTESPLHF.

This clone was observed a few times. The chain recombines TRBV6-6 with TRBJ1-6; 12 bases match TRBD1. V lost 4 bases, J lost 6 bases, and 1 base stayed unmatched. CDR1 is MNHNY and CDR2 is SVGAGI in the germline V gene (reference sequence). CDR3 length: 15 residues. The CDR3 DNA is TGTGCCAGCAGTTGGGGACAGGGGGCTAATTCACCCCTCCACTTT. This sequence encodes CASSWGQGANSPLHF.

V gene TRBV28 combines with J gene TRBJ2-5; D is possibly TRBD1 (5 bases). The CDR3 spans 14 residues. V lost 0 bases and J 3 bases, leaving 8 bases between the germline ends. Germline CDR1 MDHEN, CDR2 SYDVKM. This chain's CDR3 is CASSLWTEKETQYF. CDR3 nucleotide sequence: TGTGCCAGCAGTTTATGGACAGAAAAAGAGACCCAGTACTTC.

The V call is TRBV6-5, the J call TRBJ2-3, with 7 bases aligning to TRBD2. In germline, CDR1 is MNHEY, CDR2 SVGAGI. The CDR3 has 15 amino acids. Trimming at V came to 7 bases and at J to 1 base, leaving 8 bases not matched to a gene. The CDR3 bases are TGTGCCAGCATCCCTTCGGCGGGGGGCACAGATACGCAGTATTTT. Translation gives CASIPSAGGTDTQYF.

The chain combines TRBV11-2 with TRBJ2-5; 11 nucleotides line up with TRBD2. V lost 3 bases, J lost 5 bases, and 8 bases stayed unmatched. The CDR3 runs to 16 residues. The germline V gene encodes CDR1 SGHAT and CDR2 FQNNGV. The CDR3 here is CASSLGSGGAWETQYF. The CDR3 DNA is TGTGCCAGCAGCTTGGGTAGCGGGGGGGCTTGGGAGACCCAGTACTTC.

This rearrangement joins TRBV5-1 to TRBJ2-3; perhaps TRBD1 as D (6 bases). Germline V gives CDR1 SGHRS, CDR2 YFSETQ. The CDR3 has 13 amino acids. V was pared by 4 bases and J by 3 bases, with 9 bases between. The CDR3 loop is CASSPGQTDTQYF. CDR3 DNA: TGCGCCAGCAGCCCAGGACAGACAGATACGCAGTATTTT.

The rearrangement uses TRBV5-1 and TRBJ1-2; 9 bases map to TRBD1. The CDR3 spans 15 residues. Trimming removed 8 bases from V and 14 bases from J; junction bases left unmatched: 22. In germline, CDR1 is SGHRS, CDR2 YFSETQ. The CDR3 reads CASSPSTGQGKMATF. CDR3 DNA: TGCGCCAGTAGCCCCTCGACGGGACAGGGCAAGATGGCTACCTTC.

The chain carries TRBV21-1 and TRBJ1-2. TRBV21-1 is recorded as a pseudogene. The CDR3 is made up of 15 amino acids. In DNA form, the CDR3 reads TGTGCCAGCAGCGTTGAGCCGGGGGGGTGTAGGTGCTACACCTTC. Translation gives CASSVEPGGCRCYTF.

This rearrangement joins TRBV11-3 to TRBJ1-3, with 8 bases lining up with TRBD1. This CDR3 region has 16 residues. CDR1 and CDR2 from the germline V gene are SGHNT and YENEEA. After removal of 5 bases from V and 0 bases from J, the junction contained 6 bases not matched to a gene. In DNA, the CDR3 is TGTGCCAGCAGCCCGGGGACAGGCTCCTCTGGAAACACCATATATTTT. The encoded protein is CASSPGTGSSGNTIYF.

The chain recombines TRBV9 with TRBJ1-2; 7 positions agree with TRBD1. Germline V CDR1 and CDR2: SGDLS, YYNGEE. Trimming removed 0 bases from V and 4 bases from J; junction bases left unmatched: 15. CDR3 length: 18 residues. The CDR3 is CASSVAGAVGGRGYGYTF. The CDR3 DNA reads as TGTGCCAGCAGCGTAGCGGGGGCGGTAGGGGGCAGGGGCTATGGCTACACCTTC.

This clone was found once. The chain couples TRBV29-1 to TRBJ2-3; 7 positions agree with TRBD1. V shed 4 bases and J 3 bases; nucleotides not matched to a gene: 4. Germline CDR1 reads SQVTM; CDR2 reads ANQGSEA. This CDR3 has 13 amino acids. DNA for the CDR3: TGCAGCGTTGGACAGGGACAGACAGATACGCAGTATTTT. Its translation: CSVGQGQTDTQYF.